This T cell receptor beta chain was sequenced during a study of cytomegalovirus exposure and HLA in healthy donors (dated by TCRdb to 2015 to 2018). As for the study more broadly: According to an earlier analysis of a few hundred of the donors, 200 million or so T cells yielded roughly 100 million unique TCR beta sequences and 276 Gb of sequence data. High-throughput TCR immunosequencing, statistical association of individual TCRs with disease status, and machine learning were combined to predict cytomegalovirus infection status. Around 300 gigabases of sequencing data and tens of millions of unique TCR sequences were included in an early release covering roughly 600 HLA-typed donors. An earlier analysis of 500 to 650 of the donors applied high-throughput TCR beta sequencing to assess whether each TCR beta V gene segment acted as functional or pseudogenic. Rather than using new phenotypic data, the later analysis identified candidate immune exposures from TCR beta sequences and from how often those sequences occurred across donors. The study aimed to test whether signatures of past pathogen exposure could be identified by cataloging public T cell receptors. The number of donors typed differed by locus, with 629-630 for A, B, C, DRB1 and DQB1, more than 500 for DQA1, 606 for DPA1, and roughly 450 for DPB1. The T cell repertoires of under 750 subjects were profiled by immunosequencing and related to cytomegalovirus serostatus. The genetic ancestry cluster associated with self-reported Caucasian donors included around 76% of the 350 to 500 genotyped donors. A later analysis re-examined previously published TCR beta repertoires from several hundred donors and added high-resolution HLA genotyping to investigate patterns of TCR occurrence. Five DR-DQ haplotypes were treated as single units for association and clustering because of strong linkage in the cohort. Besides the first cohort of more than 650 subjects, a separate validation cohort made up of around 120 different subjects was used. All discovery cohort repertoires had been generated on a single sequencing platform. HLA typing included class I and class II loci at four-digit resolution. Across approximately 420 genotyped donors of the cohort, an average of roughly 250,000 unique TCR beta nucleotide sequences per donor were sequenced, and approximately 17% of those sequences were non-productive. Donor age, sex, ethnicity and CMV serostatus were collected together with the repertoire data. A later genetic analysis took genome-wide SNP genotypes for about three fifths of the roughly 700 donors and used that subset as a discovery cohort.

As concerns this clone: Its binding antigen is unknown. Base quality data are lacking; no much larger clone is found one base away.

Library prep was done by the immunoSEQ multiplex PCR assay. The multiplex PCR relied on a mix of 60 forward primers for TCR Vbeta segments and 13 reverse primers for TCR Jbeta segments. The CDR3 region of rearranged TCR beta genes was amplified from genomic DNA by a multiplex PCR assay. The Illumina HiSeq System was used to sequence the amplified TCR beta libraries as 87-base-pair reads. For the original study's pipeline: A later analysis counted about 80 million unique TCR beta chains across the 700 or so repertoires, and 9 million to 14 million of these chains were shared by at least two donors. To remove PCR and sequencing errors, raw reads were error-corrected and collapsed into unique sequences using a nearest-neighbor algorithm that merged closely related sequences. V, D and J gene segments were assigned by aligning CDR3 sequences to IMGT reference sequences. For a sequence to be retained, a match of at least six nucleotides was required to both a V gene segment and a J gene segment. A rearrangement counted as productive if the CDR3 had no stop codons and remained in frame with V and J, and every other rearrangement counted as non-productive. CDR3 was defined by IMGT convention, running from the second conserved V-encoded cysteine to the conserved J-encoded phenylalanine. The earlier analysis of about 620 of the donors excluded sequences that lacked an unambiguous match to a single V gene segment. An earlier analysis of several hundred of the donors called V segments functional above 56.7% productive rearrangements and segregating when the between-donor standard deviation exceeded 5%. A statistical classification framework was built for diagnosing cytomegalovirus status from the catalog of TCR beta chain sequences. In a later analysis, V and J genes were assigned by comparing TCR nucleotide sequences against IMGT/GENE-DB human TR gene sequences. The TCRdist pipeline was used in a later analysis to assign CDR3 sequences and most-parsimonious VDJ recombination scenarios. In a later analysis, each TCR beta chain was defined by its CDR3 amino acid sequence together with its V-gene family, and reads lacking a unique V-gene family were excluded. To address suspected cross-contamination and a sequencing artifact, a later analysis removed over 500 highly shared, low-generation-probability nucleotide sequences. For each public chain, a later analysis derived a clonal expansion index from normalized ranks of inferred template counts within each repertoire. Generation probabilities in a later analysis came from a VDJ recombination model fitted to out-of-frame rearrangements, and those results were checked against IGoR. A later analysis scored TCR-TCR, TCR-HLA and TCR-CMV co-occurrence with hypergeometric tests, applying a repertoire-size bias correction to TCR pairs. A later analysis estimated false discovery rates by permuting HLA or CMV assignments 20 times. In a later analysis, co-occurring TCRs were grouped using DBSCAN, with TCRdist sequence similarity added in when clustering inside HLA-allele-positive subsets. Repertoires with fewer than 30,000 or more than 120,000 public chains, plus five repertoires with anomalous nucleotide sharing, were excluded from co-occurrence clustering. What TCRdb holds here is the immuneACCESS table cut down to in-frame rearrangements. Part of the clones is not present; checked against another copy, under half of the missing clones reflect an unresolved V gene, and the others are unexplained. That table gives V, J and clone size, and the DNA gave D and trimming. The sample data list approximately 110,000 clones, and over 60% of these were observed just once. The ten top clones hold 9.5% to 15% of the sample.

V is pared back by 0 bases and J by 0 bases, with 14 bases lying between the germline termini. CDR1 is given as MGHRA and CDR2 as YSYEKL, both from the germline V gene. The CDR3 holds 17 amino acids from the cysteine to the phenylalanine. The sequence is cut down to CDR3 DNA, 51 bases in frame from base 1. Overall study results and their limits: Several of the top co-occurrence clusters appeared to be linked to parvovirus B19, influenza, CMV and Epstein-Barr virus, according to a later analysis. This cohort had only TCR beta chains sequenced, and the lack of alpha or paired-chain data limited which features could be detected. A cluster of highly shared sequence variants was judged likely to represent a technical artifact of the sequencing pipeline. In a later genetic analysis, fewer N-insertions in productive TCRs were reported among donors in an Asian-associated ancestry cluster than the approximately 710-donor mean. Most TCR sequences were observed very rarely across donors, whereas some public TCRs were present in many individuals. Correlated functional status among segregating V segments might reflect linkage disequilibrium, but an unknown experimental factor could not be ruled out. V-gene and J-gene trimming of TCR beta chains was associated with a missense DCLRE1C variant in a later genetic analysis, and the association was replicated in an independent cohort. The study listed 164 TCR beta chains as associated with cytomegalovirus. The authors suggested that the approach could potentially be extended to other disease states and immunological phenotypes. Approximately 18 rarely observed V segments, including chromosome 9 orphons, were excluded from the earlier analysis of 550 to 700 of the donors because counts were too low. Specific HLA alleles were associated with roughly 16,000 TCR beta sequences at a false discovery rate of 0.05 in a later analysis. Assigning TCR associations to individual alleles was difficult when HLA alleles, especially DR and DQ, strongly co-occurred. Compared with equally common non-associated chains, HLA-associated TCR beta chains in a later analysis were more clonally expanded and had lower generation probabilities. A few of the identified cytomegalovirus-associated TCR beta chains were confirmed in vitro to be specific for cytomegalovirus antigens. CMV serostatus was the only immune exposure information available for the cohort. Because HLA typing was missing for some donors at each locus, association tests included only the typed subset. In a later analysis, the rate of TCR association differed among HLA loci, with DRB1 alleles having the most associated TCRs and HLA-C alleles having the fewest. A further reported finding was that TCR beta sequences accurately predicted the HLA-A and HLA-B alleles for most subjects in the first cohort. In both the original and validation cohorts, the classifier was reported to diagnose cytomegalovirus status with high specificity and sensitivity. Broadly in line with IMGT annotations, most TCR beta V segments showed up in productive rearrangements about 87% or about 30% of the time in an earlier analysis of 587 of the donors. According to a later analysis, most CMV-associated TCR beta chains appeared to be HLA-restricted, and the HLA associations seemed to be driven largely by CMV exposure. Some IMGT-functional V segments, including TRBV6-2 and TRBV6-3, could not be told apart with the 87-base-pair reads, so those segments were excluded. The presence/absence analyses assumed that sequencing depth was roughly uniform across donors, and that assumption may not be true.

In total, about 650 healthy bone marrow donors made up the cohort. At the time of sampling, every cohort member was nominally healthy, though immune exposures that went unrecorded were likely present. The donor was CMV seropositive and was included in the group of 289 seropositive cohort members. Each donor provided a peripheral blood sample, and peripheral blood mononuclear cells were used for TCR beta sequencing. The Qiagen DNeasy Blood Extraction Kit was used to extract genomic DNA from the blood cell samples. The chain was built from TRBV4-1 and TRBJ1-2, with the D gene not confidently named. The sample was PBMCs. The sequence was collected from a woman in her thirties or forties in good health and CMV-seropositive. The CDR3 is CASSQDAQESANYGYTF. The base sequence is TGCGCCAGCAGCCAAGATGCCCAGGAAAGTGCTAACTATGGCTACACCTTC.